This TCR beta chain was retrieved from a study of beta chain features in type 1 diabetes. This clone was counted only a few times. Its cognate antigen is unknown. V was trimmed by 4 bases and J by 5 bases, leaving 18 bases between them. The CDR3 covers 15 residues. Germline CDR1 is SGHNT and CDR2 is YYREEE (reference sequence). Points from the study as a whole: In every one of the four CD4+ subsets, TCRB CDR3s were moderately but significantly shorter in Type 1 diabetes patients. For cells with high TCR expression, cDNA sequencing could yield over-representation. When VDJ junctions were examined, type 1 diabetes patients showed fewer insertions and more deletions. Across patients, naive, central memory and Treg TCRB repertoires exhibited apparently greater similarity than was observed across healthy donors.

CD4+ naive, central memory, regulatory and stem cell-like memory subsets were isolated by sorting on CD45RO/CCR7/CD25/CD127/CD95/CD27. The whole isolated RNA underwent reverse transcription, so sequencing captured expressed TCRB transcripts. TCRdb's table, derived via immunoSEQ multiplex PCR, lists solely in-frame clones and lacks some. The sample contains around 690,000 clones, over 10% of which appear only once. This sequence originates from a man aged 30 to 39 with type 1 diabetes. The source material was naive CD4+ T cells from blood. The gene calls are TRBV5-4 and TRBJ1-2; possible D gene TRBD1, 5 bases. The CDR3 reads CASSAPPGFSYGYTF. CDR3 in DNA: TGTGCCAGCAGCGCGCCCCCAGGGTTTTCATATGGCTACACCTTC.